These T cell receptor beta chains were read from a single sample in a study of T cell responses to AZD1222 COVID-19 vaccine. Some clones are missing from TCRdb's copy, which holds only in-frame ones; the method was immunoSEQ multiplex PCR. Here the sample spans some 140,000 clones, more than 90% being singletons. The source material was peripheral blood, sampled 28 days after the second AZD1222 dose. Source of these receptors: an adult who received the AZD1222 COVID-19 vaccine. The CDR3 runs from the conserved cysteine through the conserved F or W. Each record gives: D gene, V gene, CDR3 protein. D genes are given only for firm matches.

TRBD1,TRBV29-1,CSVLDRQSTEAFF
.,TRBV19,CASSRPPQNYGYTF
.,TRBV5-1,CASSLGTVINRYNEQFF
.,TRBV27,CASSIQTNTEAFF
.,TRBV10-1,CASSEGRYSAEAFF
TRBD2,TRBV6-2/TRBV6-3,CASSSAGTSGLNEQFF
.,TRBV7-9,CASSWGPGLGSGTGELFF
TRBD1,TRBV9,CASSREWDSSYNEQFF
.,TRBV5-4,CASSWGVGNTIYF
.,TRBV20-1,CSASTLGYTEAFF
.,TRBV29-1,CSVGPDSREQYF
.,TRBV5-8,CASSLAGTGYGYTF
TRBD1,TRBV7-6,CASSSGQGGSGNTIYF
TRBD1,TRBV10-3,CAIGQGGSYGYTF
TRBD2,TRBV3-1/TRBV3-2,CASSQGLAGGQEQFF
TRBD2,TRBV5-1,CASSPGGTSSTDTQYF
.,TRBV6-5,CASSYSKPGANVLTF
.,TRBV19,CASSIDAGDQPQHF
TRBD1,TRBV14,CASSQTGGWGYTF
.,TRBV6-4,CASGKDSYSEAFF
.,TRBV27,CASSLAGPPYNEQFF
.,TRBV5-1,CASSSNDYYTF
TRBD1,TRBV6-5,CASSYSVTGGYGYTF
.,TRBV29-1,CSVEVPPGFNNEQFF
TRBD1,TRBV9,CASSVGGTAYPEQYF
.,TRBV12-5,CASGLSPTTADTQYF
TRBD2,TRBV10-3,CAISESGSGDEQFF
.,TRBV21-1,CASKDYPLETQYF
.,TRBV2,CASSRNTEAFF
TRBD1,TRBV29-1,CSVDPGQGINVQYF
.,TRBV27,CASSAKNNQPQHF
.,TRBV20-1,CSASPGNTEAFF
TRBD1,TRBV5-8,CASSGGGWADQPQHF
.,TRBV6-1,CASSESAGPSYNEQFF
.,TRBV7-3,CASSLNGPGDTGELFF
.,TRBV30,CAWTHGVLYGYTF
.,TRBV6-5,CASSLQWYNEQFF
TRBD1,TRBV5-1,CASSPGTGGPWGTEAFF
.,TRBV10-1,CASSEGPQETQYF
.,TRBV2,CASRPDLGGYTF
.,TRBV19,CASSIGDGSPLHF
.,TRBV5-1,CASSLAGSNEKLFF
.,TRBV10-2,CASSEQGQPGNQPQHF
TRBD1,TRBV5-5,CASSLASGQGAADTQYF
.,TRBV10-1,CASSEVRGNTEAFF
.,TRBV29-1,CSVREFNEKLFF
TRBD1,TRBV29-1,CSVQTGSTLGGYTF
.,TRBV7-9,CASGGGGGYGYTF